This T cell receptor beta chain was found in a study of regulatory T cells in long-lasting Graves disease. iRepertoire HTBI primers and Arm-PCR of CDR3 regions built TCR beta libraries. One entry per CDR3 protein, called by TCRdb with MiXCR from the multiplex PCR reads. The repertoire holds around 400,000 distinct CDR3 sequences, with about 12% as singletons. The sample holds a few counts of this clonotype. Its antigen is as yet unknown. Sample time point: newly diagnosed GD, antithyroid drugs for less than 3 months. RNA isolated from PBMCs was used to make the TCR library. The study, taken as a whole, reports: A greater number of public clonotypes (about 3,000) was shared by persistent patients than by new patients (about 990).

A further study also used this sample, focusing on T cells in Graves' hyperthyroidism and ophthalmopathy.

The material was peripheral blood mononuclear cells (PBMCs), obtained at new diagnosis, from a patient treated with antithyroid drugs. The sequence was obtained from a woman aged 18-29 years with Graves disease.

The CDR3 sequence is CASSPRLGDYSNQPQHF. The CDR3 DNA is TGTGCCAGCTCACCACGCTTGGGTGATTATAGCAATCAGCCCCAGCATTTT. The V and J genes are TRBV18 and TRBJ1-5; D is ambiguous. Looked up from germline, CDR1 is KGHSH and CDR2 is LQKENI. V was trimmed by 1 base and J by 0 bases, leaving 13 bases between them. This CDR3 region has 17 residues.